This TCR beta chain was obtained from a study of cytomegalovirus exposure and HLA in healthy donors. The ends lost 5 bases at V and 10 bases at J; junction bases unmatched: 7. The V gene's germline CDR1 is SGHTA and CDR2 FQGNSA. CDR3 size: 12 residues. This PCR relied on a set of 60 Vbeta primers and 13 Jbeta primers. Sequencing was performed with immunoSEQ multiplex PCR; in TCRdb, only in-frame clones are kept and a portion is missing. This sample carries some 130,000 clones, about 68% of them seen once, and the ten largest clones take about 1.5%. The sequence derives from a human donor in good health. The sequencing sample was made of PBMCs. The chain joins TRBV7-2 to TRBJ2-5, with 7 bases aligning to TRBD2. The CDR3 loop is CASSPAREDQYF. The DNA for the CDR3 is TGTGCCAGCAGCCCCGCACGGGAGGACCAGTACTTC. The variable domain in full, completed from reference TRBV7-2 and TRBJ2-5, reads GAGVSQSPSNKVTEKGKDVELRCDPISGHTALYWYRQSLGQGLEFLIYFQGNSAPDKSGLPSDRFSAERTGGSVSTLTIQRTQQEDSAVYLCASSPAREDQYFGPGTRLLVL.